The 6 T cell receptor beta chains below come from one sample, sequenced in a study of shared clonotypes between healthy human individuals. Repertoires were generated with immunoSEQ multiplex PCR, while TCRdb's copy carries only in-frame clones and drops some. The sample includes around 480,000 clones, approximately 79% of them seen just once. The sequenced material came from PBMCs. The receptor source for this set is a woman in her 40s in good health. Some clones in this sample may be carry-over from other donors' samples.

This clone showed up just a few times. Different DNA sequences within this sample yield the same CDR3. The rearrangement joins TRBV7-9 to TRBJ2-1, with TRBD2 identical over 7 bases. CDR3 length equals 16 residues. CDR1 and CDR2 (germline): SEHNR, FQNEAQ (reference sequence). Trimming cost V 0 bases and J 2 bases; bases outside gene matches: 4. CDR3 coding DNA: TGTGCCAGCAGCTTAGCGCTCGCGGGGGCCTACAATGAGCAGTTCTTC. Encoded protein: CASSLALAGAYNEQFF.

The chain recombines TRBV4-1 with TRBJ2-3, with 15 bases identical to TRBD2. Germline CDR1 reads MGHRA; CDR2 reads YSYEKL. The V and J ends lost 4 bases and 1 base, in that order; junction bases with no gene match: 6. The CDR3 covers 18 residues. The CDR3 loop reads CASSRGLAGGPRTDTQYF. The CDR3 region has the DNA TGCGCCAGCAGCCGAGGACTAGCGGGAGGGCCACGCACAGATACGCAGTATTTT.

The rearrangement uses TRBV7-2 and TRBJ2-7; D unclear. This CDR3 comprises 15 residues. Germline assignment: CDR1 SGHTA and CDR2 FQGNSA. Trimming left V 2 bases short and J 2 bases short, with 13 bases between. The CDR3 DNA reads as TGTGCCAGCAGCTTATGGGCAGAGCTTACCTACGAGCAGTACTTC. This sequence encodes CASSLWAELTYEQYF. The variable domain in full, with the rest retrieved from reference TRBV7-2 and TRBJ2-7, is GAGVSQSPSNKVTEKGKDVELRCDPISGHTALYWYRQSLGQGLEFLIYFQGNSAPDKSGLPSDRFSAERTGGSVSTLTIQRTQQEDSAVYLCASSLWAELTYEQYFGPGTRLTVT.

Notes on this clone: This sample also contains other DNA sequences that code for the same CDR3. The chain recombines TRBV5-1 with TRBJ2-2; 8 positions agree with TRBD1. This CDR3 is 14 amino acids long. V lost 5 bases and J lost 1; bases outside the gene matches: 1. Germline CDR1 SGHRS, CDR2 YFSETQ. CDR3 nucleotides: TGCGCCAGCAGTGGACAGGGGAACACCGGGGAGCTGTTTTTT. It encodes CASSGQGNTGELFF.

The J gene is TRBJ2-7, the V gene TRBV6-4, with 11 bases fitting TRBD1. With 2 bases clipped from V and 2 bases from J, the junction kept 2 bases outside the gene matches. CDR1 is MRHNA and CDR2 is SNTAGT in the germline V gene. There are 15 residues in the CDR3. The CDR3 loop is CASSDEDRGPYEQYF. The CDR3 DNA follows: TGTGCCAGCAGTGACGAGGACAGGGGGCCCTACGAGCAGTACTTC.

The chain couples TRBV2 to TRBJ1-5, with D possibly TRBD1 on 5 matching bases. Germline-derived CDR1 and CDR2 are SNHLY and FYNNEI. CDR3 length: 12 residues. V was pared by 8 bases and J by 4 bases, with 9 bases between. The CDR3 spells CASGAWNQPQHF. The CDR3, as DNA: TGTGCCAGCGGGGCCTGGAATCAGCCCCAGCATTTT.